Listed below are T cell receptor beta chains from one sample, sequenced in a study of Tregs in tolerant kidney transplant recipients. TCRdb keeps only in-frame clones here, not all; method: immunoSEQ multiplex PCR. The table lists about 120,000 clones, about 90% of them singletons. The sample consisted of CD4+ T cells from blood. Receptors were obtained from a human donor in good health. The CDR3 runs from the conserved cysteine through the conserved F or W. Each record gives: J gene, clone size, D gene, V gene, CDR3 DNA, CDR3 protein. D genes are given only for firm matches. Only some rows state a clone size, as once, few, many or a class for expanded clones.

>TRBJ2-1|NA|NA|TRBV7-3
TGTGCCAGCAGCCCGAAGGGCGGAGCGAATGAGCAGTTCTTC
CASSPKGGANEQFF
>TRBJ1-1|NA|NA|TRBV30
TGTGCCTGGAGTGTTATGGTTGGGACTGAAGCTTTCTTT
CAWSVMVGTEAFF
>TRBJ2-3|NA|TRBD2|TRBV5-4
TGTGCCAGCAGCTCCGGGACTAGCTCAGATACGCAGTATTTT
CASSSGTSSDTQYF
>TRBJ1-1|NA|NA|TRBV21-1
TGTGCCAGGTTAACAGGGGGCGAATTTTTGGACACTGAAGCTTTCTTT
CARLTGGEFLDTEAFF
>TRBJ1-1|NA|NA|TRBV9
TGTGCCAGCAGCCCCCGGGGGCAGCACTTCACTGAAGCTTTCTTT
CASSPRGQHFTEAFF
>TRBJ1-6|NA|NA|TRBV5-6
TGTGCCAGCAGCTTGGGGGAGAGACCCCTCCACTTT
CASSLGERPLHF
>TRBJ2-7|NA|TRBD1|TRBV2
TGTGCCAGCAGTCCAACAGGGGCCCCCCACGAGCAGTACTTC
CASSPTGAPHEQYF
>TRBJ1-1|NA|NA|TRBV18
TGTGCCACCTCCGGGGAGGGTGGCACTGAAGCTTTCTTT
CATSGEGGTEAFF
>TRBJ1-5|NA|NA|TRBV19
TGTGCCAGTAGTATTTTAGGGAGTAGCGACCAGCCCCAGCATTTT
CASSILGSSDQPQHF
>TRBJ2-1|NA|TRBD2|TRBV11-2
TGTGCCAGCAGCCACGCGCCGGGACTAGCCGCCAGCTCCTACAATGAGCAGTTCTTC
CASSHAPGLAASSYNEQFF
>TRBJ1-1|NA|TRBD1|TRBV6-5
TGTGCCAGCAGTAACCGGGACAGGATGAACACTGAAGCTTTCTTT
CASSNRDRMNTEAFF
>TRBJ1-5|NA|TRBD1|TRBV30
TGTGCCTGGAGTCAGACAGGGATGAGCAATCAGCCCCAGCATTTT
CAWSQTGMSNQPQHF
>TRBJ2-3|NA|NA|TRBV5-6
TGTGCCAGCAGCGGCGACCCTGTTCGGCGGGGGCCTTCAGATACGCAGTATTTT
CASSGDPVRRGPSDTQYF
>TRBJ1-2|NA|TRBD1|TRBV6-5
TGTGCCAGCAGAAGACAGGGGACATCGACTTATGGCTACACCTTC
CASRRQGTSTYGYTF
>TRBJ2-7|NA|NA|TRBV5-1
TGCGCCAGCAGCGGGCCGGGACATACTAACTACGAGCAGTACTTC
CASSGPGHTNYEQYF
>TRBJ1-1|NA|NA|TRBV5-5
TGTGCCAGCAGCTACAGGGTTGAGTCCTCGAACACTGAAGCTTTCTTT
CASSYRVESSNTEAFF
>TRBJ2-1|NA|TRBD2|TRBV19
TGTGCCAGTAGAAAGACTAGCGGTGAGCAGTTCTTC
CASRKTSGEQFF
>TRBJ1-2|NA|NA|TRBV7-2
TGTGCCAGCAGCTTTAGGTCCCCTGGCCCGGCTAACTATGGCTACACCTTC
CASSFRSPGPANYGYTF
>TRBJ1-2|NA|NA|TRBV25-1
TGTGCCAGCAGTGAAGTTATAGGTGGAGACTATGGCTACACCTTC
CASSEVIGGDYGYTF
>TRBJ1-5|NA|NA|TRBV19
TGTGCCAGTACAGAGGCTGATCAGCCCCAGCATTTT
CASTEADQPQHF
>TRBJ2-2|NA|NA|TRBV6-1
TGTGCCAGCAGTGATGGCAGGGGATACGCGAACACCGGGGAGCTGTTTTTT
CASSDGRGYANTGELFF
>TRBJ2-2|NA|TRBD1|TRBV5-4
TGTGCCAGCAGCGTCGACAGGGTCGGCACCGGGGAGCTGTTTTTT
CASSVDRVGTGELFF
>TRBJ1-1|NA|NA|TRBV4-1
TGCGCCAGCAGCCATCCAGTCCTTACTGAAGCTTTCTTT
CASSHPVLTEAFF
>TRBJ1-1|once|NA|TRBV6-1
TGTGCCAGCAGTGAGGTCTCGGGGGTGTTCAACACTGAAGCTTTCTTT
CASSEVSGVFNTEAFF
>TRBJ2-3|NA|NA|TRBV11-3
TGTGCCAGCAGCTTAGATAGTAGGGGTCGAACAGATACGCAGTATTTT
CASSLDSRGRTDTQYF
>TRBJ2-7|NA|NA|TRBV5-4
TGTGCCAGCAGCTTGTTCGGGGTGTCCTACGAGCAGTACTTC
CASSLFGVSYEQYF
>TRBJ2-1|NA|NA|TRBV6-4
TGTGCCAGCAGTGCCACTAGCAAGGATGAGCAGTTCTTC
CASSATSKDEQFF
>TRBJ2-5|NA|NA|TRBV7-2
TGTGCCAGCAGCGAAGGGCTACAAGAGACCCAGTACTTC
CASSEGLQETQYF
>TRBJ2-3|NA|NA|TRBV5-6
TGTGCCAGCAGCTTGGGAGGGAATACGCAGTATTTT
CASSLGGNTQYF
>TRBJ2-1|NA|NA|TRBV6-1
TGTGCCAGCAGCGGGAAGAACAATGAGCAGTTCTTC
CASSGKNNEQFF
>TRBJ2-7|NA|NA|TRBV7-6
TGTGCCAGCAGCTTAGATGACAGCACCTACGAGCAGTACTTC
CASSLDDSTYEQYF
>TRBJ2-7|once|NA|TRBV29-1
TGCAGCGTTGACGGAGACAGAGATTACGAGCAGTACTTC
CSVDGDRDYEQYF
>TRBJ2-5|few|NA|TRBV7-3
TGTGCCAGCAGCCCTCAGGGGGGATTACAAGAGACCCAGTACTTC
CASSPQGGLQETQYF
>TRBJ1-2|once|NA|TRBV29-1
TGCAGCGTTGAAGATCTTTTCCGCTATGGCTACACCTTC
CSVEDLFRYGYTF
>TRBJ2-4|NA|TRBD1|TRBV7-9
TGTGCCAGCAGCATACCACAGGGGGCTGGGGGCATTCAGTACTTC
CASSIPQGAGGIQYF
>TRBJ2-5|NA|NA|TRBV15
TGTGCCACCAGCGCTCCCGGCAGACGTCAAGAGACCCAGTACTTC
CATSAPGRRQETQYF
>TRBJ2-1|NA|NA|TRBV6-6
TGTGCCACCTCACGGGGAACCTACAATGAGCAGTTCTTC
CATSRGTYNEQFF
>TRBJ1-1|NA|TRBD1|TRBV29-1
TGCAGCGTTGAGGACAGGGTCACTGAAGCTTTCTTT
CSVEDRVTEAFF
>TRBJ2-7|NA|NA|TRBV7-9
TGTGCCAGCAGCTTAATCGAGAGAGCCGTTTCCTACGAGCAGTACTTC
CASSLIERAVSYEQYF
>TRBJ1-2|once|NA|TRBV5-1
TGCGCCAGCAGCTCCGGTCTCGACTTTTGGGCTAACTATGGCTACACCTTC
CASSSGLDFWANYGYTF
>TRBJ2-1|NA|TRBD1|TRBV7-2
TGTGCCAGCACCCAGGGACAGAAATACAATGAGCAGTTCTTC
CASTQGQKYNEQFF
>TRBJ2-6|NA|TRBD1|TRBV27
TGTGCCAGCAAGGGACAGGGGGCGGCTGGGGCCAACGTCCTGACTTTC
CASKGQGAAGANVLTF
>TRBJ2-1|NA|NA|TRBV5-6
TGTGCCAGCAGCATACTTATGGGGACCTACAATGAGCAGTTCTTC
CASSILMGTYNEQFF
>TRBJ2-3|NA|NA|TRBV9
TGTGCCAGCAGCGCCGAAATGGGGGGGGCCGGGTCAGATACGCAGTATTTT
CASSAEMGGAGSDTQYF
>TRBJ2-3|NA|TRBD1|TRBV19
TGTGCCAGTAGCCCGGACAGGGTGAGGGCATTCAGGGGAGATACGCAGTATTTT
CASSPDRVRAFRGDTQYF
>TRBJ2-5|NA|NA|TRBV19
TGTGCCACTCCACAGGGAAGAGAGACCCAGTACTTC
CATPQGRETQYF
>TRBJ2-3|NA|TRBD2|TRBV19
TGTGCCAGTAGTATTGGGACTAGCGGGGGGGAAGTTACGCAGTATTTT
CASSIGTSGGEVTQYF
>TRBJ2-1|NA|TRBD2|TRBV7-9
TGTGCCAGCAGCTCGATAGGTAGCGGGGGGGCATACAATGAGCAGTTCTTC
CASSSIGSGGAYNEQFF
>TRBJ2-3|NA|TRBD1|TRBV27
TGTGCCAGCAGTTCGAGGGGGCGGACAGATACGCAGTATTTT
CASSSRGRTDTQYF
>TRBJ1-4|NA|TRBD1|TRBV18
TGTGCCAGCTCAGTGGACAGGGGCCGGCTTCTGACAACTAATGAAAAACTGTTTTTT
CASSVDRGRLLTTNEKLFF
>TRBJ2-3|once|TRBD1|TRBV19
TGTGCCAGTAGGCCGGGACAGCAAGCAGATACGCAGTATTTT
CASRPGQQADTQYF
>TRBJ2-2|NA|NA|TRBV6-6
TGTGCCAGCAGTTACCTCAGGGAGAGCGGGGAGCTGTTTTTT
CASSYLRESGELFF
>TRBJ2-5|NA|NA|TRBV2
TGTGCCAGCAGTGAGGGCCAGGCTGGGACCCAGTACTTC
CASSEGQAGTQYF
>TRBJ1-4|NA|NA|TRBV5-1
TGCGCCAGCAGCTTGTTAGGGGCCAATGAAAAACTGTTTTTT
CASSLLGANEKLFF
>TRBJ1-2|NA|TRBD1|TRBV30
TGTGCCTGGATCCTACAGGGGTTGGGAGGCTACACCTTC
CAWILQGLGGYTF
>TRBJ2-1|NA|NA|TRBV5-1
TGCGCCAGCAGCTCCAGTAGCTGGAGGGACTCCTACAATGAGCAGTTCTTC
CASSSSSWRDSYNEQFF
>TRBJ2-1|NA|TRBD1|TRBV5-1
TGCGCCAGCAGCCCCCGGACAGGGTCCAATGAGCAGTTCTTC
CASSPRTGSNEQFF
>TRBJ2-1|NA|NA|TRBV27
TGTGCCAGCAGGAGAGAATGGGAAGGGGCCTACAATGAGCAGTTCTTC
CASRREWEGAYNEQFF
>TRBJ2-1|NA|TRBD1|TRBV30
TGTGCCTGGAGGGTACTACAGGGGGCCCCCAATGAGCAGTTCTTC
CAWRVLQGAPNEQFF